The clone carrying this T cell receptor beta chain was seen at least ten times. Its specificity is unknown. TCRdb re-called the 5' RACE reads with MiXCR, one entry per CDR3 protein. The sample lists under 350,000 distinct CDR3 sequences, around 15% occurring once. J lost 5 bases, V lost 4 bases, and 5 bases had no gene match. The CDR3 is 14 amino acids. Germline V gene data show CDR1 as SGHRS and CDR2 as YFSETQ. These data come from a study of T-cell memory formation after mild COVID-19. Across the whole study: For the most part, TCR clusters were specific to one donor. Points from the study as a whole: Of the contracting clones, CD4+ ones lay mainly in CM and EM, and CD8+ ones in EMRA. Cross-reactive memory apparently joined, as some responding clones appeared in pre-infection memory.

Sequenced sample: PBMCs or a T cell subset sorted from them (not recorded which). This chain uses TRBV5-1 with TRBJ1-1, with TRBD1 matching over 10 bases. The receptor was isolated from a man in his late teens or twenties who had mild COVID-19 (a few samples of this study predate the infection). Cell type and time point are not known. CDR3 DNA sequence: TGCGCCAGCAGCCCTGGACAGGGGGGAACTGAAGCTTTCTTT. As protein: CASSPGQGGTEAFF.